This T cell receptor beta chain comes out of a study of vaccination effects on CD4 cells after COVID-19. In the study overall: Following the second dose by a median of 72 days, the post-vaccine samples were obtained.

The data were produced by immunoSEQ multiplex PCR, yet TCRdb's version contains in-frame clones alone and is incomplete. The sample holds 25,000 to 30,000 clones; roughly 81% are singletons and the top ten take 14%. A remark on this clone: Its antigen is as yet unknown.

There are 18 residues in the CDR3. Germline V gene data show CDR1 as MGHRA and CDR2 as YSYEKL. With V trimmed by 4 bases and J by 0 bases, 5 bases remained unmatched. Antigen-specific CD4+ T cells expanded by the ViraFEST assay with viral peptide pools were then sequenced. Isolating CD4+ T cells followed about 10 days of culture. Every participant took two doses of the BNT162b2 or mRNA-1273 vaccine. The study found no prior SARS-CoV-2 infection in the vaccine recipients, who tested negative for nucleocapsid antibodies. Each well held about 2 million PBMC cultured with around 9.2 ug/ml peptides and about 10 IU/ml IL-2. Half-medium exchanges with IL-2 medium took place on days 3 and 7.

The gene calls are TRBV4-1 and TRBJ2-1, with 14 bases identical to TRBD2. The origin of this receptor is a human donor who received a COVID-19 vaccine. Sequencing used CD4+ T cells from PBMCs cultured with HCoV-229E spike peptides, obtained after COVID-19 vaccination. The CDR3 loop is CASSRGLAGVSSYNEQFF. CDR3 DNA sequence: TGCGCCAGCAGCCGGGGACTAGCGGGAGTCAGCTCCTACAATGAGCAGTTCTTC.